A single sample gave rise to the 15 T cell receptor beta chains below, sequenced in a study of identical twins. TCRdb ran MiXCR on the 5' RACE reads and lists one entry per CDR3 protein. The sample has approximately 240,000 distinct CDR3 sequences, roughly 13% seen once; the top ten hold approximately 10%. The specimen sequenced was memory (CD45RO+) T cells sorted from blood. The origin of the receptors is a young woman in good health.

The chain employs TRBV20-1 and TRBJ2-1, with D possibly matching TRBD2 (5 bases). The V and J ends lost 6 bases and 2 bases respectively, with 17 bases between them. Germline CDR1 reads DFQATT; CDR2 reads SNEGSKA (reference sequence). The CDR3 covers 15 residues. This CDR3 reads CSALQGSVAYNEQFF. The CDR3 DNA reads as TGCAGTGCCCTGCAAGGTAGCGTGGCCTACAATGAGCAGTTCTTC.

The table lists this clonotype with many counts. This chain joins TRBV20-1 and TRBJ2-2, with 9 bases lining up with TRBD2. Germline values: CDR1 DFQATT, CDR2 SNEGSKA (reference sequence). The CDR3 totals 16 residues. After removal of 2 bases from V and 3 bases from J, the junction contained 7 bases not matched to a gene. CDR3 sequence: CSARPGGGGYTGELFF. CDR3 in DNA: TGCAGTGCTAGACCCGGCGGGGGGGGATACACCGGGGAGCTGTTTTTT.

This clonotype was counted a few times. The V and J genes are TRBV6-1 and TRBJ1-4; 12 bases are a match to TRBD1. V was clipped by 6 bases and J by 8 bases; unmatched bases: 7. Germline V lookup: CDR1 MNHNS, CDR2 SASEGT. This CDR3 region has 15 residues. CDR3 region: CASRGLGTGGEKLFF. CDR3 nucleotide sequence: TGTGCCAGCAGAGGCCTTGGGACAGGGGGCGAAAAACTGTTTTTT.

This clonotype came up many times. J is TRBJ1-1 and V is TRBV12-3 or TRBV12-4; D is unclear. The CDR3 is made up of 15 amino acids. The germline V and J ends were trimmed by 5 bases and 4 bases, with 17 bases remaining between them. The CDR3 here is CASSPQILKGTEAFF. The CDR3 DNA reads TGTGCCAGCAGTCCTCAGATACTCAAGGGCACTGAAGCTTTCTTT.

The table lists this clonotype with a few counts. The chain recombines TRBV7-2 with TRBJ2-1; the D gene is possibly TRBD2 (5 bases). The V end was cut by 5 bases, the J end by 12 bases, with 20 bases between. Germline loops: CDR1 SGHTA, CDR2 FQGNSA. The CDR3 has 14 residues. The CDR3 spells CASSPPIGIFGQFF. In nucleotides, the CDR3 is TGTGCCAGCAGCCCCCCGATCGGGATTTTTGGGCAGTTCTTC.

This clonotype was seen many times. The chain links TRBV10-3 to TRBJ2-5; 8 bases are a match to TRBD1. The CDR3 length is 15 residues. Germline CDR1 and CDR2: ENHRY and SYGVKD. The V gene end was trimmed by 0 bases and the J gene end by 2 bases; junction bases not matched to a gene: 2. CDR3: CAISESDREQETQYF. The CDR3 region has the DNA TGTGCCATCAGTGAGTCGGACAGGGAACAAGAGACCCAGTACTTC.

The chain is built from TRBV6-6 and TRBJ1-5; no reliable D call. Germline lookup yields CDR1 MNHNY and CDR2 SVGAGI (reference sequence). This CDR3 is 11 amino acids long. The V and J ends lost 6 bases and 8 bases respectively, with 8 bases between them. CDR3 sequence reads: CASSPLEPQHF. As DNA, the CDR3 is TGTGCCAGCAGCCCCCTGGAGCCCCAGCATTTT.

J is TRBJ2-7 and V is TRBV29-1, with D tentatively TRBD1 (6 bases). Germline V CDR1 and CDR2: SQVTM, ANQGSEA. CDR3 length equals 14 residues. V was trimmed by 4 bases and J by 5 bases, leaving 18 bases between them. The CDR3 reads CSVVGGAGVDEQYF. The CDR3 DNA sequence: TGCAGCGTTGTAGGAGGAGCAGGGGTGGACGAGCAGTACTTC.

The rearrangement uses TRBV7-2 and TRBJ2-3; TRBD2 matches 7 bases. V shed 4 bases and J 7 bases; nucleotides not matched to a gene: 11. Germline V lookup: CDR1 SGHTA, CDR2 FQGNSA. CDR3 size: 15 residues. The CDR3 nucleotides read TGTGCCAGCAGCTCCGGGGGGATTTATACGAATACGCAGTATTTT. It codes for CASSSGGIYTNTQYF.

This chain uses TRBV20-1 with TRBJ2-2, with 8 bases aligning to TRBD2. The CDR3 length is 13 residues. The V and J ends lost 3 bases and 7 bases, in that order; junction bases with no gene match: 4. Germline values: CDR1 DFQATT, CDR2 SNEGSKA (reference sequence). The DNA of the CDR3 is TGCAGTGCTAGCGGGGGGGCAGGCGGGGAGCTGTTTTTT. Its translation is CSASGGAGGELFF.

This clonotype was seen a few times. This sequence joins TRBV7-9 and TRBJ2-5; 9 bases align to TRBD2. The CDR3 extends over 15 amino acids. Germline assignment: CDR1 SEHNR and CDR2 FQNEAQ (reference sequence). V shed 4 bases and J 7 bases; nucleotides not matched to a gene: 10. CDR3: CASSSRTSEDGTQYF. The CDR3 DNA follows: TGTGCCAGCAGCTCCAGGACTAGCGAGGATGGGACCCAGTACTTC.

This clonotype was seen a few times. The V gene is TRBV12-3 or TRBV12-4, the J gene TRBJ1-5; D not certain. The germline V and J ends were trimmed by 4 bases and 2 bases, with 9 bases remaining between them. The CDR3 runs 14 residues. The CDR3 loop reads CASSSHGGNQPQHF. The CDR3 nucleotides are TGTGCCAGCAGTTCACATGGGGGCAATCAGCCCCAGCATTTT.

The chain links TRBV5-6 to TRBJ1-1, with TRBD1 as a possible D gene (5 bases). This CDR3 has 13 amino acids. Trimming pared 2 bases from V and 8 bases from J, leaving 13 bases between. Looked up from germline, CDR1 is SGHDT and CDR2 is YYEEEE. The CDR3 region has the DNA TGTGCCAGCAGCTTAGTCGAGCAGGGAGAAGCTTTCTTT. Translated: CASSLVEQGEAFF.

At least ten counts were recorded for this clonotype. The gene calls are TRBV20-1 and TRBJ2-6; tentatively, D is TRBD2 (7 bases). Germline values: CDR1 DFQATT, CDR2 SNEGSKA (reference sequence). The V end lost 3 bases, the J end lost 0 bases, and 15 bases lay between the germline ends. CDR3 length: 17 amino acids. CDR3 amino acids: CSASGEGDPSGANVLTF. The CDR3 DNA reads as TGCAGTGCTAGTGGGGAGGGGGATCCCTCTGGGGCCAACGTCCTGACTTTC.

This chain connects TRBV28 to TRBJ2-7, with TRBD1 matching over 7 bases. J was trimmed by 5 bases and V by 3 bases; bases with no gene match: 10. Germline V CDR1 and CDR2: MDHEN, SYDVKM. The CDR3 length is 15 residues. The CDR3 sequence is CASSFRTQTGDEQYF. The CDR3 DNA reads TGTGCCAGCAGTTTCCGGACTCAAACAGGGGACGAGCAGTACTTC.